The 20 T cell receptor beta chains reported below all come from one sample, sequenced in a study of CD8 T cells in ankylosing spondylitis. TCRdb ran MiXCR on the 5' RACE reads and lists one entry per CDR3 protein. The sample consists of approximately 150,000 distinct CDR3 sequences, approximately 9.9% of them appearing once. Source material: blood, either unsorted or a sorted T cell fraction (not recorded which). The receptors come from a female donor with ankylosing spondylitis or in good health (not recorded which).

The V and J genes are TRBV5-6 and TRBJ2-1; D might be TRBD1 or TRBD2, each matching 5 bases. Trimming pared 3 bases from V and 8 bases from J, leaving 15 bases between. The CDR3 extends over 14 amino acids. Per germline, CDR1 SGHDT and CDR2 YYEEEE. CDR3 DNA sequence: TGTGCCAGCAGCTGGGGACCCCCGCCCGATGAGCAGTTCTTC. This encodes CASSWGPPPDEQFF. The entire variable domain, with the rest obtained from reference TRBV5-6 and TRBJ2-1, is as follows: DAGVTQSPTHLIKTRGQQVTLRCSPKSGHDTVSWYQQALGQGPQFIFQYYEEEERQRGNFPDRFSGHQFPNYSSELNVNALLLGDSALYLCASSWGPPPDEQFFGPGTRLTVL.

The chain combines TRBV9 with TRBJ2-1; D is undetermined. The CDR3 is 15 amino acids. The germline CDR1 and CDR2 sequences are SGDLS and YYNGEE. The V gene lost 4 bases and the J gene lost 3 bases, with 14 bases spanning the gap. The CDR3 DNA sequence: TGTGCCAGCAGCTCGAGCTTTACCAGCTACAATGAGCAGTTCTTC. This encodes CASSSSFTSYNEQFF.

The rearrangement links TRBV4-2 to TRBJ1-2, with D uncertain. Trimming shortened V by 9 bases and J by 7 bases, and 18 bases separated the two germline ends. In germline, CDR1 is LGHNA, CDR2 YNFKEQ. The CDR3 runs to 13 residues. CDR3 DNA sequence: TGTGCCAGGGGCCCCGGGCTCCTCTGTGGCTACACCTTC. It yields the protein CARGPGLLCGYTF.

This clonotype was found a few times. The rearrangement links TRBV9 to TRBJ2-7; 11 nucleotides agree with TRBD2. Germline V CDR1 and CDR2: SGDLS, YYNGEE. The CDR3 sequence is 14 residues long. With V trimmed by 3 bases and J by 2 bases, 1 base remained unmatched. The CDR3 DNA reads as TGTGCCAGCAGCGCGGGACTAGCGGCCTACGAGCAGTACTTC. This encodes CASSAGLAAYEQYF.

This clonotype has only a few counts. CDR3 sequence: CSARLVAGGYEQYF. For the CDR3, the DNA is TGCAGTGCTAGGTTGGTAGCGGGAGGATACGAGCAGTACTTC. The chain links TRBV20-1 to TRBJ2-7, with 10 bases identical to TRBD2. The germline V gene encodes CDR1 DFQATT and CDR2 SNEGSKA (reference sequence). J was trimmed by 4 bases and V by 3 bases; bases with no gene match: 6. This CDR3 region has 14 residues.

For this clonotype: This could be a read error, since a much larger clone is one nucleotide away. CDR3 sequence (DNA): TGTGCCAGCACCTTCCGCGGCGTGAGGGAGTATTTT. The encoded protein is CASTFRGVREYF. The chain uses TRBV25-1 and TRBJ2-3; D might be TRBD2 (5 bases). V was shortened by 7 bases and J by 13 bases, with 18 bases between the two germline ends. Germline loops: CDR1 MGHDK, CDR2 SYGVNS. CDR3 size: 12 residues. Full variable domain (outside the CDR3, taken from reference TRBV25-1 and TRBJ2-3): EADIYQTPRYLVIGTGKKITLECSQTMGHDKMYWYQQDPGMELHLIHYSYGVNSTEKGDLSSESTVSRIRTEHFPLTLESARPSHTSQYLCASTFRGVREYFGPGTRLTVL.

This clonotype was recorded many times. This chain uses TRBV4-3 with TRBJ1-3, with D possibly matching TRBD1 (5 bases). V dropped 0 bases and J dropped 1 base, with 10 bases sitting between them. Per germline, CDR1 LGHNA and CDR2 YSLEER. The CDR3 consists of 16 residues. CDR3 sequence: CASSQDDRQSGNTIYF. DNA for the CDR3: TGCGCCAGCAGCCAAGATGATCGACAGTCTGGAAACACCATATATTTT.

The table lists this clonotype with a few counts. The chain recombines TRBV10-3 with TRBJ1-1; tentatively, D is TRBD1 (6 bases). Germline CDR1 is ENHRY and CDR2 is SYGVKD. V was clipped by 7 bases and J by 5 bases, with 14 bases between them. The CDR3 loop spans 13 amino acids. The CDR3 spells CAITRDTGTEAFF. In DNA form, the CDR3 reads TGTGCCATCACGAGGGACACGGGGACTGAAGCTTTCTTT.

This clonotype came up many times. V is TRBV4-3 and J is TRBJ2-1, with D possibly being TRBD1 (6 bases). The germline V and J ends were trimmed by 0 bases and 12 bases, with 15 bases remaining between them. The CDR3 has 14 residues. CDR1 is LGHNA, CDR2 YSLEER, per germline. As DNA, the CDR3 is TGCGCCAGCAGCCAAGATAGGGGGAGCCCAGCGCAGTTCTTC. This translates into CASSQDRGSPAQFF.

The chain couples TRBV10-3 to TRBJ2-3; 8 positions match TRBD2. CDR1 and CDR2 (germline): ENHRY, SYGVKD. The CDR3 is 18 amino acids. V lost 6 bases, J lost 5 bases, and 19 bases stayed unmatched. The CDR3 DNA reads TGTGCCATCAGCAACCCGACTGATAGCGGGGTGGTGTTAGATACGCAGTATTTT. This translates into CAISNPTDSGVVLDTQYF.

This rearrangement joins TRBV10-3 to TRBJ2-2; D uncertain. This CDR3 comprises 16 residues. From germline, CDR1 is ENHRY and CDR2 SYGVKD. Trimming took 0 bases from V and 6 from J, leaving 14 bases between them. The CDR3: CAISESNKEKAGELFF. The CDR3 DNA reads TGTGCCATCAGTGAGTCGAACAAGGAGAAGGCCGGGGAGCTGTTTTTT.

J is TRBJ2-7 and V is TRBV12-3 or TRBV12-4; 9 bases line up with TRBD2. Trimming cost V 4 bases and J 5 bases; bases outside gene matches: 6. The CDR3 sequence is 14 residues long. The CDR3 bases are TGTGCCAGCAGTTCCGGCGGGAGGGCCAACGAGCAGTACTTC. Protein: CASSSGGRANEQYF.

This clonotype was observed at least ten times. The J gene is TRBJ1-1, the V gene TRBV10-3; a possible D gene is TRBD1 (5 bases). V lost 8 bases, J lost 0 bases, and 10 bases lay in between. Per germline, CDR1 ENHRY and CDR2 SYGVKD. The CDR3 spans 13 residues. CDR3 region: CAIGVGVNTEAFF. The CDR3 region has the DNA TGTGCCATCGGCGTAGGGGTGAACACTGAAGCTTTCTTT.

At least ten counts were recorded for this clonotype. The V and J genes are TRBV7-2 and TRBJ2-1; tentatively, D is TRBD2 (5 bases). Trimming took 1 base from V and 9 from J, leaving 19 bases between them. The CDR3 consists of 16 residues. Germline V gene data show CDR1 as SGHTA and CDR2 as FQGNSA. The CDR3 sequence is CASSLGLGGLLGEQFF. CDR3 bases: TGTGCCAGCAGCTTAGGACTTGGAGGCCTGTTGGGTGAGCAGTTCTTC. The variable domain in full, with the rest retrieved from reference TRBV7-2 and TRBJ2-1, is GAGVSQSPSNKVTEKGKDVELRCDPISGHTALYWYRQSLGQGLEFLIYFQGNSAPDKSGLPSDRFSAERTGGSVSTLTIQRTQQEDSAVYLCASSLGLGGLLGEQFFGPGTRLTVL.

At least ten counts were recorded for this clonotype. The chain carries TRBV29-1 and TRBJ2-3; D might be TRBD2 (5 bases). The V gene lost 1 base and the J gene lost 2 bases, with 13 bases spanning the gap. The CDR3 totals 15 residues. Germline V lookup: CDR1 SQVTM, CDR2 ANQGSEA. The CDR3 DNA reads TGCAGCGTTGAAGGCGCGGGTGTCCCCACAGATACGCAGTATTTT. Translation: CSVEGAGVPTDTQYF.

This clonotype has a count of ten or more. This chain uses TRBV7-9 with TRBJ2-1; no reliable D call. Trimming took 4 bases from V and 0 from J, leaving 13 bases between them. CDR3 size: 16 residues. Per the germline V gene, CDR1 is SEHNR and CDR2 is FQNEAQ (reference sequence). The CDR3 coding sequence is TGTGCCAGCAGCTCCCCCCTGGGTGGCTCCTACAATGAGCAGTTCTTC. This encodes CASSSPLGGSYNEQFF.

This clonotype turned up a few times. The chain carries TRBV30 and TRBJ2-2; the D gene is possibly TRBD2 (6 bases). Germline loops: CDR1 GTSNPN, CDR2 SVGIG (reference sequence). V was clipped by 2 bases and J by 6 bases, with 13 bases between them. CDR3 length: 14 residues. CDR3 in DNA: TGTGCCTGGAGTTCAACGGGAGCTGCCGGGGAGCTGTTTTTT. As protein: CAWSSTGAAGELFF.

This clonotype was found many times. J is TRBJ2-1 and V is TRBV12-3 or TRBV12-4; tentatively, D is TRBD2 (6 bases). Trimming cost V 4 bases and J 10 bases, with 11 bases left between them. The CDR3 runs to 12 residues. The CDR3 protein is CASSSAGWEQFF. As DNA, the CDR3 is TGTGCCAGCAGTTCCGCGGGATGGGAGCAGTTCTTC.

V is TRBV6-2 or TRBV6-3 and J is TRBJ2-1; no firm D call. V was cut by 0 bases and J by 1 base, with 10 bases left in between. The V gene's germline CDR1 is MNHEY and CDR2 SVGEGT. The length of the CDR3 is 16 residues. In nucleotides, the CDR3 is TGTGCCAGCAGTTACTCAGGCGAGAGATCCTACAATGAGCAGTTCTTC. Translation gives CASSYSGERSYNEQFF.

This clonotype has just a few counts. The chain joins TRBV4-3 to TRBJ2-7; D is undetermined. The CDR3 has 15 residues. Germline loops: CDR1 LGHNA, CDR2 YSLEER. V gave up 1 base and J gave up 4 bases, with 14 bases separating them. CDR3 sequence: CASSQVADKPYEQYF. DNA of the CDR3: TGCGCCAGCAGCCAAGTGGCCGATAAGCCTTACGAGCAGTACTTC.